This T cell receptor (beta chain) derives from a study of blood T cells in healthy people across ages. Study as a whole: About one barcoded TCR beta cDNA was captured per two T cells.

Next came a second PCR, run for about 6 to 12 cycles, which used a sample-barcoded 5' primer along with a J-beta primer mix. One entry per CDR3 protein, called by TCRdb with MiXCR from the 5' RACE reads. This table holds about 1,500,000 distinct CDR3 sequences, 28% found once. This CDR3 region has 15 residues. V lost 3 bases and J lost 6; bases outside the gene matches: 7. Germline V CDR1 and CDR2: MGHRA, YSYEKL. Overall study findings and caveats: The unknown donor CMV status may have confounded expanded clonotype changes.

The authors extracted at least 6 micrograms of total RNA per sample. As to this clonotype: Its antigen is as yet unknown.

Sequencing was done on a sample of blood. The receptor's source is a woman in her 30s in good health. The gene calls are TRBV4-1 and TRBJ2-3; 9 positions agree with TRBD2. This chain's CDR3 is CASSHSGGSWDTQYF. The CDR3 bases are TGCGCCAGCAGCCACAGCGGGGGGTCATGGGATACGCAGTATTTT.